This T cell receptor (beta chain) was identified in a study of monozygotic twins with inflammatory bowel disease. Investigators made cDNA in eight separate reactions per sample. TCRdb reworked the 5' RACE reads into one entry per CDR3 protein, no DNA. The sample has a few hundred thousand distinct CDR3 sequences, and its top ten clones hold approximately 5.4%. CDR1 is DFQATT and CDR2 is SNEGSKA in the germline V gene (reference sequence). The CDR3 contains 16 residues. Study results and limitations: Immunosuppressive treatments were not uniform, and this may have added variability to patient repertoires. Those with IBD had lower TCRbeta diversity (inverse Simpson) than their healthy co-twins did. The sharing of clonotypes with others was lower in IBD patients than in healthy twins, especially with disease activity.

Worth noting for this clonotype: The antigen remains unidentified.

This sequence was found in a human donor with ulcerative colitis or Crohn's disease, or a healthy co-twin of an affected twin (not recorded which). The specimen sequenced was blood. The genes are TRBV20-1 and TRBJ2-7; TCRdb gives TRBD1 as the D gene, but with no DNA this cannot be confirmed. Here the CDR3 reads CSAKNSDPRLTYEQYF.